Presented here are 21 T cell receptor beta chains from one specimen sequenced in a study of blood T cell repertoires in COVID-19. The repertoire was sequenced with immunoSEQ multiplex PCR; TCRdb's copy has only in-frame clones and lacks some. This table has approximately 250,000 clones, approximately 82% appearing once. Material: PBMCs or T cells enriched from blood (not recorded which). Every receptor here comes from a man between 40 and 49 years old who had recovered from COVID-19.

The rearrangement links TRBV10-3 to TRBJ2-3, with 10 bases aligning to TRBD1. The germline V gene encodes CDR1 ENHRY and CDR2 SYGVKD. This CDR3 comprises 14 residues. Germline trimming cut 7 bases from V and 5 bases from J; bases unmatched to any gene: 6. The CDR3 region has the DNA TGTGCCATCACGAAGGGACAGGGGCTAGATACGCAGTATTTT. Protein sequence: CAITKGQGLDTQYF.

The chain combines TRBV7-3 with TRBJ1-1; D remains unclear. Germline V CDR1 and CDR2: SGHTA, FQGTGA. The CDR3 sequence is 14 residues long. V lost 3 bases and J 2 bases, leaving 10 bases between the germline ends. The CDR3 bases are TGTGCCAGCAGCTTCACCCATAGAAACACTGAAGCTTTCTTT. It translates to CASSFTHRNTEAFF. The full variable domain, its missing parts supplied by reference TRBV7-3 and TRBJ1-1, is GAGVSQTPSNKVTEKGKYVELRCDPISGHTALYWYRQSLGQGPEFLIYFQGTGAADDSGLPNDRFFAVRPEGSVSTLKIQRTERGDSAVYLCASSFTHRNTEAFFGQGTRLTVV.

In regard to this clone: Other DNA sequences from this sample encode an identical CDR3 as well. The chain employs TRBV7-2 and TRBJ2-2; tentatively, D is TRBD2 (6 bases). V lost 3 bases and J 1 base, leaving 6 bases between the germline ends. The germline CDR1 and CDR2 sequences are SGHTA and FQGNSA. The CDR3 is made up of 14 amino acids. As DNA, the CDR3 is TGTGCCAGCAGCTTTAGCGGGAACACCGGGGAGCTGTTTTTT. This encodes CASSFSGNTGELFF.

The V gene is TRBV5-8, the J gene TRBJ1-2; 7 positions agree with TRBD1. Germline CDR1 SGHTS, CDR2 YDEGEE. The CDR3 loop spans 14 amino acids. The V segment lost 4 bases and the J segment 7 bases; nucleotides outside the gene matches: 10. CDR3 protein: CASSGGRGPLGYTF. CDR3 nucleotides: TGTGCCAGCAGCGGGGGAAGGGGGCCGCTTGGCTACACCTTC.

This clone was observed once. A read error may be the cause here, since a much bigger clone is one base away. The CDR3 spells CATSRDRRGTGELFF. The CDR3 bases are TGTGCCACCAGCAGAGATCGCAGGGGCACCGGGGAGCTGTTTTTT. This chain connects TRBV15 to TRBJ2-2; D may be TRBD1 (6 bases). The CDR3 loop spans 15 amino acids. Germline values: CDR1 LNHNV, CDR2 YYDKDF (reference sequence). The V end was cut by 0 bases, the J end by 4 bases, with 9 bases between. Filled out from reference TRBV15 and TRBJ2-2, the complete variable domain reads DAMVIQNPRYQVTQFGKPVTLSCSQTLNHNVMYWYQQKSSQAPKLLFHYYDKDFNNEADTPDNFQSRRPNTSFCFLDIRSPGLGDTAMYLCATSRDRRGTGELFFGEGSRLTVL.

The chain is built from TRBV28 and TRBJ1-2; 7 bases are shared with TRBD1. Trimming at V came to 7 bases and at J to 4 bases, leaving 9 bases not matched to a gene. This CDR3 has 14 amino acids. CDR1 and CDR2 (germline): MDHEN, SYDVKM. The CDR3 loop is CASTVGGAGYGYTF. The CDR3 DNA sequence: TGTGCCAGCACTGTAGGGGGCGCTGGCTATGGCTACACCTTC.

This chain connects TRBV6-6 to TRBJ1-2; D may be TRBD1 (6 bases). Germline loops: CDR1 MNHNY, CDR2 SVGAGI (reference sequence). The V and J ends lost 3 bases and 4 bases respectively, with 12 bases between them. This CDR3 is built from 14 residues. The CDR3 nucleotides read TGTGCCAGCAGTTATAGAGGACAGACCTATGGCTACACCTTC. It codes for CASSYRGQTYGYTF.

The chain links TRBV3-1 (or the pseudogene TRBV3-2) to TRBJ1-2; no firm D call. This CDR3 spans 13 amino acids. The V gene lost 4 bases and the J gene lost 0 bases, with 6 bases spanning the gap. CDR1 and CDR2 from the germline V gene are LGHDT and YNNKEL (reference sequence). This chain's CDR3 is CASSPRANYGYTF. The CDR3 nucleotides read TGTGCCAGCAGCCCCCGAGCTAACTATGGCTACACCTTC.

Regarding this clone: At the DNA level, this CDR3 is encoded by other sequences in the same sample as well. The chain carries TRBV18 and TRBJ2-1; 7 bases are a match to TRBD2. Germline V gene lookup returns CDR1 KGHSH and CDR2 LQKENI. The V gene end was trimmed by 3 bases and the J gene end by 0 bases; junction bases not matched to a gene: 2. The CDR3 consists of 15 residues. In nucleotides, the CDR3 is TGTGCCAGCTCACCGGGGGGGAGCTCCTACAATGAGCAGTTCTTC. Translated, it gives CASSPGGSSYNEQFF.

The J gene is TRBJ1-1, the V gene TRBV12-1. TRBV12-1 is annotated as a pseudogene. CDR3 size: 16 residues. The CDR3, as DNA: TGTGCCAGCACCCCTCGGGAATTTAAGCTGAACACTGAAGCTTTCTTT. Amino acids: CASTPREFKLNTEAFF.

The CDR3 DNA sequence: TGCAGCGCCAGGACAGGGGCGGCCTACGAGCAGTACTTC. Residues: CSARTGAAYEQYF. The V gene is TRBV29-1, the J gene TRBJ2-7; 9 bases are a match to TRBD1. Germline V gene sequence: CDR1 SQVTM, CDR2 ANQGSEA. Trimming removed 7 bases from V and 2 bases from J; junction bases left unmatched: 6. The CDR3 contains 13 residues.

The chain carries TRBV15 and TRBJ2-3, with TRBD1 as a possible D gene (5 bases). Germline values: CDR1 LNHNV, CDR2 YYDKDF (reference sequence). Between the trimmed V and J ends, which lost 5 bases and 2 bases, there was a span of 14 bases. The CDR3 extends over 15 amino acids. The CDR3 DNA reads TGTGCCACCAGCCAAGGCAGGGCCGACACAGATACGCAGTATTTT. Translating it yields CATSQGRADTDTQYF. Full variable domain (missing parts from reference TRBV15 and TRBJ2-3): DAMVIQNPRYQVTQFGKPVTLSCSQTLNHNVMYWYQQKSSQAPKLLFHYYDKDFNNEADTPDNFQSRRPNTSFCFLDIRSPGLGDTAMYLCATSQGRADTDTQYFGPGTRLTVL.

This clone was picked up many times. This sequence joins TRBV28 and TRBJ2-1; D is unclear. The CDR3 covers 11 residues. Trimming removed 6 bases at V and 8 bases at J, with 8 bases between. CDR1 MDHEN and CDR2 SYDVKM come from the germline V gene. CDR3 nucleotides: TGTGCCAGCAGCCGTTCGGATGAGCAGTTCTTC. Translating gives CASSRSDEQFF.

The chain joins TRBV27 to TRBJ2-3; 8 bases are a match to TRBD2. Per the germline V gene, CDR1 is MNHEY and CDR2 is SMNVEV (reference sequence). The CDR3 totals 14 residues. V trimming: 6 bases; J trimming: 7 bases; junction bases outside the gene matches: 9. For the CDR3, the DNA is TGTGCCAGCAGCTCCCTGGGGACTAGTAATACGCAGTATTTT. This encodes CASSSLGTSNTQYF.

This rearrangement joins TRBV9 to TRBJ2-6; D remains unclear. Trimming took off 0 bases at V and 4 bases at J, with 11 bases between the two ends. Looked up from germline, CDR1 is SGDLS and CDR2 is YYNGEE. This CDR3 is built from 16 residues. CDR3 bases: TGTGCCAGCAGCGTAGACTTGGCGGCAGGGGCCAACGTCCTGACTTTC. It encodes CASSVDLAAGANVLTF.

The rearrangement uses TRBV19 and TRBJ1-5; D not certain. The CDR3 runs 15 residues. Germline loops: CDR1 LNHDA, CDR2 SQIVND (reference sequence). Deletions cut 7 bases from V and 0 bases from J, with 13 bases between. The CDR3 DNA reads as TGTGCCAGTATAAGGGAGCCTTATAGCAATCAGCCCCAGCATTTT. It encodes CASIREPYSNQPQHF.

This clone was found a few times. The gene calls are TRBV5-1 and TRBJ1-2, with a weak D call TRBD1 (5 bases). Per the germline V gene, CDR1 is SGHRS and CDR2 is YFSETQ. Trimming took off 5 bases at V and 7 bases at J, with 15 bases between the two ends. This CDR3 comprises 13 residues. The CDR3 reads CASSTGFGGGYTF. Here the CDR3 DNA reads TGCGCCAGCAGTACGGGGTTCGGGGGTGGCTACACCTTC. Looking up the rest from reference TRBV5-1 and TRBJ1-2 gives the full variable domain: KAGVTQTPRYLIKTRGQQVTLSCSPISGHRSVSWYQQTPGQGLQFLFEYFSETQRNKGNFPGRFSGRQFSNSRSEMNVSTLELGDSALYLCASSTGFGGGYTFGSGTRLTVV.

The chain recombines TRBV11-2 with TRBJ2-1, with 10 bases identical to TRBD2. In germline, CDR1 is SGHAT, CDR2 FQNNGV. J gave up 7 bases and V 4 bases, and 7 bases lay outside the gene matches. The CDR3 is made up of 15 amino acids. The CDR3 spells CASSSKREGRNEQFF. As DNA, the CDR3 is TGTGCCAGCAGCTCCAAGCGGGAGGGCCGAAATGAGCAGTTCTTC.

The chain recombines TRBV5-1 with TRBJ2-3, with a tentative D call TRBD2 (6 bases). The length of the CDR3 is 14 residues. CDR1 is SGHRS and CDR2 is YFSETQ in the germline V gene. Trimming removed 9 bases at V and 6 bases at J, with 20 bases between. The CDR3 here is CATRLELDLDTQYF. The CDR3 DNA reads as TGCGCCACTCGACTAGAGCTAGACCTGGATACGCAGTATTTT. The variable domain in full, completed from reference TRBV5-1 and TRBJ2-3, reads KAGVTQTPRYLIKTRGQQVTLSCSPISGHRSVSWYQQTPGQGLQFLFEYFSETQRNKGNFPGRFSGRQFSNSRSEMNVSTLELGDSALYLCATRLELDLDTQYFGPGTRLTVL.

The genes are TRBV6-7 and TRBJ1-3; D is perhaps TRBD1 (5 bases). TRBV6-7 is noted as an ORF with a role that remains uncertain. V was pared by 4 bases and J by 5 bases, with 15 bases between. The length of the CDR3 is 15 residues. The DNA of the CDR3 is TGTGCCAGCAGTTGCCTAGGCAGGGCGAGAAACACCATATATTTT. It codes for CASSCLGRARNTIYF.

This clone was seen a single time. The V call is TRBV5-1, the J call TRBJ2-5; D gene uncertain. The CDR3 sequence is 13 residues long. The germline V gene encodes CDR1 SGHRS and CDR2 YFSETQ. Trimming took off 1 base at V and 4 bases at J, with 8 bases between the two ends. The CDR3 spells CASSLFSLETQYF. Here the CDR3 DNA reads TGCGCCAGCAGCTTGTTTTCCTTAGAGACCCAGTACTTC.